This T cell receptor (beta chain) came from a study of radiotherapy plus CTLA-4 blockade in lung cancer. Profiling relied on immunoSEQ multiplex PCR, and the TCRdb table lists in-frame clones only, not all of them. This table has about 50,000 clones, about 88% appearing once. The length of the CDR3 is 14 residues. Trimming removed 2 bases from V and 3 bases from J; junction bases left unmatched: 4. CDR1 and CDR2 (germline): MNHEY, SVGAGI. The sequence came from a human donor with non-small cell lung cancer whose response to radiotherapy plus ipilimumab could not be evaluated. This rearrangement joins TRBV6-5 to TRBJ2-7, with 7 bases aligning to TRBD1. The sequences come from peripheral blood, collected from a patient treated with radiotherapy plus ipilimumab. DNA for the CDR3: TGTGCCAGCAGTTACGAGTCAGGGGGCTACGAGCAGTACTTC. It translates to CASSYESGGYEQYF.